This T cell receptor beta chain was retrieved from a study of PD-L1 blockade in urothelial cancer. Study details: Analyzed time points were 3 weeks (second dose) and 6 weeks after therapy began. There were a median of around 140,000 T cells in blood samples. General study findings and limits: Blood TCR clonality below the median before treatment was a predictor of better survival.

Described time point: peripheral blood 6 weeks after treatment start. A word on this clone: No antigen is known for it.

This table comes from immunoSEQ multiplex PCR, and its TCRdb copy is limited to in-frame clones, with some not included. Of under 35,000 clones in the sample, around 89% were seen once. The V gene lost 0 bases and the J gene lost 3 bases, with 21 bases spanning the gap. The length of the CDR3 is 19 residues. The V gene's germline CDR1 is KGHSH and CDR2 LQKENI. The chain combines TRBV18 with TRBJ2-4, with a possible D match to TRBD2 (6 bases). The TCR was taken from a man of 80 years or more with urothelial cancer. Sequenced here: PBMCs, sampled around atezolizumab (anti-PD-L1) treatment. The CDR3 loop is CASSPPDRAGRLVKNIQYF. CDR3 sequence (DNA): TGTGCCAGCTCACCACCGGATCGAGCGGGCCGCCTAGTCAAAAACATTCAGTACTTC.